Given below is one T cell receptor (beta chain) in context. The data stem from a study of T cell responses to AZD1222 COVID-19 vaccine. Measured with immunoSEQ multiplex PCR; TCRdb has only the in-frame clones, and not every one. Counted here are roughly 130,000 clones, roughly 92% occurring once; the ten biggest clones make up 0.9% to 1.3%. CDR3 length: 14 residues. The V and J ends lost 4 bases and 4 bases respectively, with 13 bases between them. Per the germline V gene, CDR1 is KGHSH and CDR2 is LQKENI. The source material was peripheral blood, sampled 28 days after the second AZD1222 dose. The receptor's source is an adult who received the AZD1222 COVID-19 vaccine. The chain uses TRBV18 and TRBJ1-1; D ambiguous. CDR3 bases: TGTGCCAGCTCACGTGAGGGTGAAGGCACTGAAGCTTTCTTT. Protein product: CASSREGEGTEAFF.